The 18 T cell receptor beta chains below were found in one sample sequenced in a study of regulatory T cells in long-lasting Graves disease. Construction of the TCR beta libraries employed iRepertoire HTBI primers in conjunction with Arm-PCR of CDR3 regions. One entry per CDR3 protein, called by TCRdb with MiXCR from the multiplex PCR reads. The table lists a few hundred thousand distinct CDR3 sequences, 13% of them singletons, with roughly 10% in the top ten. Regarding time point: newly diagnosed GD, antithyroid drugs for less than 3 months. The authors made the TCR library using RNA they extracted from PBMCs. This sample was also put to use in a study of T cells in Graves' hyperthyroidism and ophthalmopathy.

Sequencing was performed on peripheral blood mononuclear cells (PBMCs), taken at new diagnosis, from a patient treated with antithyroid drugs. The receptors were sampled from a man aged 25-40 years with Graves disease.

In its sample, this clonotype was seen a few times. The chain employs TRBV18 and TRBJ1-1; D is possibly TRBD1 (6 bases). CDR3 length equals 15 residues. Looked up from germline, CDR1 is KGHSH and CDR2 is LQKENI. V lost 0 bases and J 1 base, leaving 9 bases between the germline ends. The CDR3 DNA is TGTGCCAGCTCACCACCGCGCAGGGGGAACACTGAAGCTTTCTTT. Translation: CASSPPRRGNTEAFF.

This clonotype was picked up a small number of times. Given a much more abundant clone one base away, this may be a read error. The genes are TRBV12-3 or TRBV12-4 and TRBJ1-2, with 7 bases that match TRBD1. The CDR3 runs 14 residues. The V gene end was trimmed by 8 bases and the J gene end by 0 bases; junction bases not matched to a gene: 6. CDR3 coding DNA: TGTGCCAGCGGACGACAGGGTTCTAACTATGGCTACACCTTC. The encoded protein is CASGRQGSNYGYTF.

This clonotype came up many times. This rearrangement joins TRBV5-4 to TRBJ2-5; 14 bases are a match to TRBD2. Trimming took 4 bases from V and 2 from J; bases not matched to a gene: 7. The CDR3 sequence is 17 residues long. Germline CDR1 is SGHNT and CDR2 is YYREEE (reference sequence). The CDR3 is CASSPGLAGEGQETQYF. CDR3 nucleotides: TGTGCCAGCAGCCCGGGACTAGCGGGAGAGGGGCAAGAGACCCAGTACTTC.

This clonotype was recorded many times. V is TRBV3-1 and J is TRBJ2-3, with TRBD1 identical over 9 bases. This CDR3 has 13 residues. The ends lost 7 bases at V and 5 bases at J; junction bases unmatched: 4. Germline V gives CDR1 LGHDT, CDR2 YNNKEL (reference sequence). The CDR3 DNA follows: TGTGCCAGCAAGGACAGGGGTGTAGATACGCAGTATTTT. Protein sequence: CASKDRGVDTQYF.

About this clonotype: A single base separates this from a much larger clone, so it may be a read error. No conserved phenylalanine or tryptophan is present at the end of the CDR3, so a read error is the likely explanation. The CDR3 coding sequence is TGTGCCAGCAGTAGGGACAGGGACGATGAGCAGTTCTCC. Translated: CASSRDRDDEQFS. The chain combines TRBV6-2 or TRBV6-3 with TRBJ2-1, with TRBD1 identical over 9 bases. CDR1 and CDR2 from the germline V gene are MNHEY and SVGEGT. V was pared by 5 bases and J by 8 bases, with 4 bases of the junction left unmatched. CDR3 length: 13 amino acids.

The chain recombines TRBV2 with TRBJ2-2, with 11 bases identical to TRBD2. The germline CDR1 and CDR2 sequences are SNHLY and FYNNEI. With V trimmed by 4 bases and J by 4 bases, 2 bases remained unmatched. The CDR3 sequence is 15 residues long. CDR3 DNA: TGTGCCAGCAGTGTGGGACTAGCGGTCACCGGGGAGCTGTTTTTT. Its translation: CASSVGLAVTGELFF. Full variable domain (rest looked up from reference TRBV2 and TRBJ2-2): EPEVTQTPSHQVTQMGQEVILRCVPISNHLYFYWYRQILGQKVEFLVSFYNNEISEKSEIFDDQFSVERPDGSNFTLKIRSTKLEDSAMYFCASSVGLAVTGELFFGEGSRLTVL.

This clonotype appeared many times. The rearrangement uses TRBV12-3 or TRBV12-4 and TRBJ2-1, with TRBD1 identical over 8 bases. CDR3 length: 13 residues. Unmatched junction bases numbered 7, after V lost 5 bases and J lost 10 bases. The CDR3 here is CASSPRGRGEQFF. The CDR3, as DNA: TGTGCCAGCAGTCCCAGGGGGCGCGGGGAGCAGTTCTTC.

At least ten counts were recorded for this clonotype. The rearrangement joins TRBV24-1 to TRBJ2-5; 7 positions agree with TRBD1. V lost 1 base and J lost 1; bases outside the gene matches: 8. The germline gives CDR1 KGHDR, CDR2 SFDVKD. This CDR3 comprises 17 residues. DNA for the CDR3: TGTGCCACCAGTGATTTCTCAGGGACAGACCCCCAAGAGACCCAGTACTTC. This codes for CATSDFSGTDPQETQYF.

With respect to this clonotype: One base separates it from a far larger clone, so it is likely a read error. As DNA, the CDR3 is TGTGCCAGCAGCCAAGAGATCCCAGATACGCAGTATTTT. Protein product: CASSQEIPDTQYF. V usage is TRBV4-1 and J usage is TRBJ2-3, with unresolved D. Looked up from germline, CDR1 is MGHRA and CDR2 is YSYEKL. The CDR3 extends over 13 amino acids.

The chain recombines TRBV2 with TRBJ2-7; perhaps TRBD1 as D (6 bases). This CDR3 spans 14 amino acids. CDR1 and CDR2 (germline): SNHLY, FYNNEI. The V end lost 7 bases, the J end lost 5 bases, and 18 bases lay between the germline ends. In DNA form, the CDR3 reads TGTGCCAGCACTCGGATAGGGGGTCTGGACGAGCAGTACTTC. This translates into CASTRIGGLDEQYF.

Concerning this clonotype itself: This could be a read error, since a much larger clone is one nucleotide away. The chain couples TRBV12-3 or TRBV12-4 to TRBJ2-1; TRBD2 is a possible D gene (6 bases). This CDR3 contains 13 residues. The CDR3 region has the DNA TGTGCCAGCAGTTACGGGAGTAGGAATGGGCAGTTCTTC. The encoded protein is CASSYGSRNGQFF.

The sample holds many counts of this clonotype. This may come from a read error, since a much larger clone is one base off. This sequence joins TRBV12-3 or TRBV12-4 and TRBJ1-1; D gene ambiguous. V gave up 6 bases and J gave up 0 bases, with 8 bases separating them. There are 13 residues in the CDR3. CDR3 nucleotides: TGTGCCAGCAGCTTAATGGTGAACACTGAAGCTTTCTTT. Its translation: CASSLMVNTEAFF.

This clonotype has a count of ten or more. J is TRBJ2-2 and V is TRBV20-1; D may be TRBD1 or TRBD2 (5 bases each). V lost 6 bases and J lost 7, with 12 bases in between. The CDR3 covers 12 residues. The germline V gene has CDR1 DFQATT and CDR2 SNEGSKA (reference sequence). The CDR3 here is CSATEGYGELFF. The CDR3 DNA reads TGCAGTGCAACAGAGGGGTACGGGGAGCTGTTTTTT.

This chain connects TRBV7-6 to TRBJ2-7; possible D gene TRBD2, 6 bases. This CDR3 spans 16 amino acids. Per the germline V gene, CDR1 is SGHVS and CDR2 is FNYEAQ. Trimming shortened V by 2 bases and J by 0 bases, and 14 bases separated the two germline ends. CDR3 sequence: CASSLYLREDSYEQYF. CDR3 bases: TGTGCCAGCAGCTTATATTTGCGGGAAGACTCCTACGAGCAGTACTTC.

This clonotype was found many times. V is TRBV28 and J is TRBJ1-2; D is ambiguous. Germline CDR1 reads MDHEN; CDR2 reads SYDVKM. Trimming cost V 7 bases and J 4 bases, with 16 bases left between them. The CDR3 is 14 amino acids. The CDR3 loop reads CASTESTGAYGYTF. The DNA for the CDR3 is TGTGCCAGCACTGAATCCACGGGCGCCTATGGCTACACCTTC.

This clonotype was seen ten or more times. The V call is TRBV29-1, the J call TRBJ1-3; tentative D call: TRBD1 (6 bases). CDR3 size: 14 residues. Deletions cut 8 bases from V and 0 bases from J, with 14 bases between. The germline gives CDR1 SQVTM, CDR2 ANQGSEA. CDR3 DNA: TGCAGCACCCGAGGGGGTTTCTCTGGAAACACCATATATTTT. It yields the protein CSTRGGFSGNTIYF. Combining the CDR3 with reference TRBV29-1 and TRBJ1-3 gives the whole variable domain SAVISQKPSRDICQRGTSLTIQCQVDSQVTMMFWYRQQPGQSLTLIATANQGSEATYESGFVIDKFPISRPNLTFSTLTVSNMSPEDSSIYLCSTRGGFSGNTIYFGEGSWLTVV.

Here the CDR3 DNA reads TGTGCCAGCAGTGAGTTAGCGGGGTACACCGGGGAGCAGTACTTC. This codes for CASSELAGYTGEQYF. The chain is built from TRBV2 and TRBJ2-7, with TRBD2 identical over 8 bases. V trimming: 3 bases; J trimming: 7 bases; junction bases outside the gene matches: 11. Germline CDR1 SNHLY, CDR2 FYNNEI. The CDR3 has 15 residues.

This clonotype was seen repeatedly, ten times or more. This chain links TRBV12-3 or TRBV12-4 with TRBJ1-5; 7 nucleotides match TRBD1. The CDR3 totals 14 residues. V was pared by 7 bases and J by 5 bases, with 8 bases of the junction left unmatched. This chain's CDR3 is CASTPTGRDQPQHF. The CDR3 nucleotides are TGTGCCAGCACCCCGACAGGGAGAGATCAGCCCCAGCATTTT.